The clone carrying this T cell receptor (beta chain) was observed many times. Its antigen remains unknown. The data stem from a study of identical twins. Trimming left V 6 bases short and J 3 bases short, with 15 bases between. This CDR3 comprises 14 residues. Germline-derived CDR1 and CDR2 are SQVTM and ANQGSEA. After template switching added a universal primer site, the resulting cDNA carried unique molecular identifiers. TCRdb independently ran MiXCR on the 5' RACE reads; one entry per CDR3 protein. The sample comprises 690,000 or so distinct CDR3 sequences, 8.6% of which are singletons, and roughly 0.9% rests with the top ten. The study, taken as a whole, reports: There were fewer insertions in abundant cord blood beta clonotypes, but memory repertoires showed no such pattern. Weaker excess twin sharing was seen among beta out-of-frame sequences.

This sample was also put to use in a study of yellow fever vaccine responses in identical twins.

V gene TRBV29-1 combines with J gene TRBJ2-1; D is perhaps TRBD1 (6 bases). The sequenced material came from PBMCs. The clonotype was recovered from a woman aged 18-35 years in good health. The CDR3 DNA reads TGCAGCGTGCCCGGGACAACCTTCTACAATGAGCAGTTCTTC. Translated: CSVPGTTFYNEQFF.